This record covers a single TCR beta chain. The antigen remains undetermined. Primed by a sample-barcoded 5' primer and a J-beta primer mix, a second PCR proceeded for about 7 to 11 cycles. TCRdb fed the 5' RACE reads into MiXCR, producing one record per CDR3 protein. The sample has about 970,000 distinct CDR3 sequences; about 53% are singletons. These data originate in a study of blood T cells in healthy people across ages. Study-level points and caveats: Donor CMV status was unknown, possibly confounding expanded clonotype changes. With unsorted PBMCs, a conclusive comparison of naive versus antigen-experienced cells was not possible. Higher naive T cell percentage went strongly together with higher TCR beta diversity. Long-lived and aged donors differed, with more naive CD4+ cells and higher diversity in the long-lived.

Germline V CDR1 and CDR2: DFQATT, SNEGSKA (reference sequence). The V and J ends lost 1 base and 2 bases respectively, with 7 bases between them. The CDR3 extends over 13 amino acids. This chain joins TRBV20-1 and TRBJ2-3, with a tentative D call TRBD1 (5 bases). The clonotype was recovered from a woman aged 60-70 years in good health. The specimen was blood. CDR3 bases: TGCAGTGCTAGAGCGACAGTCACAGATACGCAGTATTTT. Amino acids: CSARATVTDTQYF.